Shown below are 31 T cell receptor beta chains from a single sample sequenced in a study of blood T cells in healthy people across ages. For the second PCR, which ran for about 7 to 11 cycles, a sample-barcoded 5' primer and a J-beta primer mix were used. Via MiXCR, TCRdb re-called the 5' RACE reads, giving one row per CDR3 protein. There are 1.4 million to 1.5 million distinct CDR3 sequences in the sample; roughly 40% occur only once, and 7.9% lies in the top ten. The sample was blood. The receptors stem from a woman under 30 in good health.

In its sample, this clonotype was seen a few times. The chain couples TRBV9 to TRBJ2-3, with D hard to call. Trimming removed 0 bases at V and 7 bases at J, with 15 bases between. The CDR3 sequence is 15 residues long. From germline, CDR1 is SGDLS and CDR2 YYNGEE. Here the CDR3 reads CASSVEGQPMNTQYF. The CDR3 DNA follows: TGTGCCAGCAGCGTAGAGGGTCAGCCAATGAATACGCAGTATTTT. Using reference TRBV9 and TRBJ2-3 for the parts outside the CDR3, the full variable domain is DSGVTQTPKHLITATGQRVTLRCSPRSGDLSVYWYQQSLDQGLQFLIQYYNGEERAKGNILERFSAQQFPDLHSELNLSSLELGDSALYFCASSVEGQPMNTQYFGPGTRLTVL.

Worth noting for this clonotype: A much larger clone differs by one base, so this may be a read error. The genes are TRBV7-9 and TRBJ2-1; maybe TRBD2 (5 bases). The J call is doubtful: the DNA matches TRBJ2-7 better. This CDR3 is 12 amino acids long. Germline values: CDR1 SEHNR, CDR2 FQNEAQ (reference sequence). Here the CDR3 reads CSSSPLGAEQYF. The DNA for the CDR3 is TGTTCCAGCAGCCCACTAGGAGCCGAGCAGTACTTC.

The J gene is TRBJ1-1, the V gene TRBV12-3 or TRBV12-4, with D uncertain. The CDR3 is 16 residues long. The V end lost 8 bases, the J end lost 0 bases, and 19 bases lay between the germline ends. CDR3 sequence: CASPPPGGRLNTEAFF. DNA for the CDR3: TGTGCCAGCCCTCCTCCTGGTGGACGATTGAACACTGAAGCTTTCTTT.

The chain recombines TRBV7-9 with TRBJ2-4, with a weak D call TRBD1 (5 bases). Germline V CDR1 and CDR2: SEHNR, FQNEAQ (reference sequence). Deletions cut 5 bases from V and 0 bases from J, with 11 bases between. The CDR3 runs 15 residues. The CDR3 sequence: CASSPQTEAKNIQYF. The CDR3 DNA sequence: TGTGCCAGCAGCCCTCAGACAGAAGCCAAAAACATTCAGTACTTC.

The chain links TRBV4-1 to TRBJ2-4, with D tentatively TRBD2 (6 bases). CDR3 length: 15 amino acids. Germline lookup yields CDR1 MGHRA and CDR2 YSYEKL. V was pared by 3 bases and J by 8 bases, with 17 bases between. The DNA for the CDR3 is TGCGCCAGCAGCCAGGACGCGGGGACCTGGGACATTCAGTACTTC. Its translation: CASSQDAGTWDIQYF.

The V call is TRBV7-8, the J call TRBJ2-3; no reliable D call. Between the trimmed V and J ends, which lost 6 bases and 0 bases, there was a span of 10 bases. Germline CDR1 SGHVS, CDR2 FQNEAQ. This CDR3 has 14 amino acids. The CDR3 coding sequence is TGTGCCAGCAGTTACCTGACTAGCACAGATACGCAGTATTTT. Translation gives CASSYLTSTDTQYF.

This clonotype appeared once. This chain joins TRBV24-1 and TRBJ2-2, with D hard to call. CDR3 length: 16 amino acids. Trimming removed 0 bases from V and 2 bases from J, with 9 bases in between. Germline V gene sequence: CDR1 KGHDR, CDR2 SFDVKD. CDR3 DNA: TGTGCCACCAGTGATTTGGGAAAACGTAACACCGGGGAGCTGTTTTTT. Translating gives CATSDLGKRNTGELFF.

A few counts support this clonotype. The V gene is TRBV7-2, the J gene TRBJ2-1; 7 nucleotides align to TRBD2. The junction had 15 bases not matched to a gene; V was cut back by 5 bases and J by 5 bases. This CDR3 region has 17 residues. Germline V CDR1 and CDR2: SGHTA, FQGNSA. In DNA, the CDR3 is TGTGCCAGCAGCACCGCTCGGGACTATCTAGGGAACAATGAGCAGTTCTTC. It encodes CASSTARDYLGNNEQFF.

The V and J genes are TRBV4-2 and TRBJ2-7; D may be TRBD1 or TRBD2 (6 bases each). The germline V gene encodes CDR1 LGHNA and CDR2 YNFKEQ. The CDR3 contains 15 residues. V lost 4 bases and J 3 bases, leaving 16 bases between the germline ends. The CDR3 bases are TGTGCCAGCAGCCGAGGACGAGAGGGGGGCTACGAGCAGTACTTC. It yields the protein CASSRGREGGYEQYF.

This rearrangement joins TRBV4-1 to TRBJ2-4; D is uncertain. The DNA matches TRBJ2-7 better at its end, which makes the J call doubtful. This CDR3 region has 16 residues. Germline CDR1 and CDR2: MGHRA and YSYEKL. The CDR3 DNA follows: TGCGCCAGCAGCCAAGGAGGTGTGATACAAACCTACGAGCAGTACTTC. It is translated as CASSQGGVIQTYEQYF.

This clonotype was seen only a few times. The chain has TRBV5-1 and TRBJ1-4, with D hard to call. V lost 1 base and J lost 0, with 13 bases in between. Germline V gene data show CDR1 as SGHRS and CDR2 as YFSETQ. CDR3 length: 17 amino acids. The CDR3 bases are TGCGCCAGCAGCTTGCAGGTTTTCTCGGCAACTAATGAAAAACTGTTTTTT. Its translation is CASSLQVFSATNEKLFF. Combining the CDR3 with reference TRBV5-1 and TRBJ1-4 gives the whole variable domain KAGVTQTPRYLIKTRGQQVTLSCSPISGHRSVSWYQQTPGQGLQFLFEYFSETQRNKGNFPGRFSGRQFSNSRSEMNVSTLELGDSALYLCASSLQVFSATNEKLFFGSGTQLSVL.

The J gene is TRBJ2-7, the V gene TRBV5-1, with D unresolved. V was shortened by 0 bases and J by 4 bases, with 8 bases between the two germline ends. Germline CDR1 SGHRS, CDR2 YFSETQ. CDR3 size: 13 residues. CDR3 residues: CASSLVRKYEQYF. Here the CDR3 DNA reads TGCGCCAGCAGCTTGGTCCGGAAGTACGAGCAGTACTTC.

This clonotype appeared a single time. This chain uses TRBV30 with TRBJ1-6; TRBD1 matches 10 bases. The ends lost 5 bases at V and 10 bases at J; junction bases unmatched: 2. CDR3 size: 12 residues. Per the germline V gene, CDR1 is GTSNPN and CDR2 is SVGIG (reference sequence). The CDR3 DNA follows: TGTGCCTGGGGGACAGGGGAATCACCCCTCCACTTT. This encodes CAWGTGESPLHF.

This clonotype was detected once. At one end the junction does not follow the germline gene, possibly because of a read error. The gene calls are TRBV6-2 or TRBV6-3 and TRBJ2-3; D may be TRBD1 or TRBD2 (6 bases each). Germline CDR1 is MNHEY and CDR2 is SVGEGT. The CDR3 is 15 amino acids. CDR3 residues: CASSYGQGRTDTKYF. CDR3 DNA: TGTGCCAGCAGTTACGGGCAGGGGAGGACAGATACGAAGTATTTT.

Here the CDR3 DNA reads TGTGCCAGCAGCTTAGAGGCGGGAGGGCCTACGGGGGTCACAGATACGCAGTATTTT. Translation gives CASSLEAGGPTGVTDTQYF. The chain has TRBV7-6 and TRBJ2-3; 9 nucleotides agree with TRBD2. There are 19 residues in the CDR3. Germline lookup yields CDR1 SGHVS and CDR2 FNYEAQ. Trimming cost V 1 base and J 2 bases; bases outside gene matches: 13. The entire variable domain, with the rest obtained from reference TRBV7-6 and TRBJ2-3, is as follows: GAGVSQSPRYKVTKRGQDVALRCDPISGHVSLYWYRQALGQGPEFLTYFNYEAQQDKSGLPNDRFSAERPEGSISTLTIQRTEQRDSAMYRCASSLEAGGPTGVTDTQYFGPGTRLTVL.

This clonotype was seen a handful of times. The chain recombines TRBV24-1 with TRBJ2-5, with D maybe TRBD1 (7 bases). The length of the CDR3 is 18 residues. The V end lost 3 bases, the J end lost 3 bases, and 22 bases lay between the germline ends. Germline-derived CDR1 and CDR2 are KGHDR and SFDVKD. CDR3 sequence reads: CATSDPLGTEEGKETQYF. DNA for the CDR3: TGTGCCACCAGTGATCCCCTCGGGACAGAGGAGGGTAAAGAGACCCAGTACTTC.

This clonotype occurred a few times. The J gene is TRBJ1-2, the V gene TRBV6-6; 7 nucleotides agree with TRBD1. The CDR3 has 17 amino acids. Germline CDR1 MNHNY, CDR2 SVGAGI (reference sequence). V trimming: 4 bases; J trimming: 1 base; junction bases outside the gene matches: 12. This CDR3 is CASSFLNRGPLNYGYTF. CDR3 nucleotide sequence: TGTGCCAGCAGTTTCCTTAACAGGGGCCCCCTTAACTATGGCTACACCTTC.

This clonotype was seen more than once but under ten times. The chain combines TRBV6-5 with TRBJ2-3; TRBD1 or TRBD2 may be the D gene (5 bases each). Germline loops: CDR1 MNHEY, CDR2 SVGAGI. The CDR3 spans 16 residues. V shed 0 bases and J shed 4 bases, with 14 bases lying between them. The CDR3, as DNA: TGTGCCAGCAGTTACTCGTCCGGGGCCCTGGCAGATACGCAGTATTTT. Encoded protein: CASSYSSGALADTQYF.

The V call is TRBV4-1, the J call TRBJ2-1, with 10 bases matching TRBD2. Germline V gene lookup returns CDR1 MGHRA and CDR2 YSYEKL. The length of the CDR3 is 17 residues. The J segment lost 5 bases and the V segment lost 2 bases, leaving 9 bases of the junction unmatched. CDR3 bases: TGCGCCAGCAGCCAAAGATTCGGGCTAGCGGGGGACAATGAGCAGTTCTTC. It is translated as CASSQRFGLAGDNEQFF.

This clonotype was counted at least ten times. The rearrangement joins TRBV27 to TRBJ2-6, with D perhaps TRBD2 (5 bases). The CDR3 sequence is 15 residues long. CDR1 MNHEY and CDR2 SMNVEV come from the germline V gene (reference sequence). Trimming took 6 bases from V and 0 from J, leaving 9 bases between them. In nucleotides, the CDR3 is TGTGCCAGCAGCGGTCGGGGCTCTGGGGCCAACGTCCTGACTTTC. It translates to CASSGRGSGANVLTF.

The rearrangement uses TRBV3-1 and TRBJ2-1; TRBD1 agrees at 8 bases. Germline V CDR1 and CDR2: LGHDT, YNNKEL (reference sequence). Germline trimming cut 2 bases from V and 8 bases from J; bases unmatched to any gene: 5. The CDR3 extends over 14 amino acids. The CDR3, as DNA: TGTGCCAGCAGCCAAAGGACAGGGAGCGATGAGCAGTTCTTC. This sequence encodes CASSQRTGSDEQFF.

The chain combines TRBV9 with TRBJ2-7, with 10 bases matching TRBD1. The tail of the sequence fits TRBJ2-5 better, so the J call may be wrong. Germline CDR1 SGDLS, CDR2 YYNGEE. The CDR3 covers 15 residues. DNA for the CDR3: TGTGCCAGCAGCTCCGACAGGGGGCCTGGAGAGACCCAGTACTTC. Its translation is CASSSDRGPGETQYF.

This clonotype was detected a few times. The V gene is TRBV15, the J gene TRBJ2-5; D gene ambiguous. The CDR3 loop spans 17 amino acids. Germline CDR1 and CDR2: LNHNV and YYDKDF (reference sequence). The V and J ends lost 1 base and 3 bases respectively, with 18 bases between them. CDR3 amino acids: CATSRALGLQKKETQYF. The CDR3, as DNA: TGTGCCACCAGCAGAGCATTGGGTCTGCAGAAGAAAGAGACCCAGTACTTC.

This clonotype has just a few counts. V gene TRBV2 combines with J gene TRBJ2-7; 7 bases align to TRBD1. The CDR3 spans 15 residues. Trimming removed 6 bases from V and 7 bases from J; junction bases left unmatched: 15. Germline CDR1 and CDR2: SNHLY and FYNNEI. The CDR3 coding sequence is TGTGCCAGCAGCGACGACAGGGCCGCTAGGAATGAGCAGTACTTC. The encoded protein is CASSDDRAARNEQYF.

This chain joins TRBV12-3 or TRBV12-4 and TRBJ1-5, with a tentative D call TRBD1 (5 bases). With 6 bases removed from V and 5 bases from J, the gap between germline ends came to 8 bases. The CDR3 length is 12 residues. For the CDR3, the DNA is TGTGCCAGCAGCCCGACAGATCAGCCCCAGCATTTT. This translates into CASSPTDQPQHF.

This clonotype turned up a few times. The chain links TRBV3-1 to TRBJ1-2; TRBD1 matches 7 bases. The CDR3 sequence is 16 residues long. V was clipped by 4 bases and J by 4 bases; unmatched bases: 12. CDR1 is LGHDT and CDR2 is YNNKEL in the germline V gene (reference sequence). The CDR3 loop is CASSPPRGIPPYGYTF. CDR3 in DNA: TGTGCCAGCAGCCCCCCCAGGGGGATCCCTCCCTATGGCTACACCTTC.

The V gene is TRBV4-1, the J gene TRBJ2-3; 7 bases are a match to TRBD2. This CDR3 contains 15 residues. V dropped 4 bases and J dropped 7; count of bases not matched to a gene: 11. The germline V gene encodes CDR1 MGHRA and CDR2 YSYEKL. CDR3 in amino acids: CASSPGAGDLYTQYF. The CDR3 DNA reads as TGCGCCAGCAGCCCGGGCGCGGGAGATCTATATACGCAGTATTTT.

The CDR3 loop reads CASSPRPGAESEQYF. CDR3 DNA: TGCGCCAGCAGCCCCCGACCGGGGGCAGAGAGCGAGCAGTACTTC. The J gene is TRBJ2-7, the V gene TRBV5-1; D could derive from TRBD1 or TRBD2 (6 bases each). V was cut by 4 bases and J by 6 bases, with 20 bases left in between. Germline values: CDR1 SGHRS, CDR2 YFSETQ. The CDR3 extends over 15 amino acids.

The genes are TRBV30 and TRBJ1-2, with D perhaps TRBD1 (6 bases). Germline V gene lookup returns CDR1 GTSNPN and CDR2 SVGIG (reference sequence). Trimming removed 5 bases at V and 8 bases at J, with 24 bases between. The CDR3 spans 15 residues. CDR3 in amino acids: CAWSRFRGEGRGYTF. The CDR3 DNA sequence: TGTGCCTGGTCGAGGTTCAGGGGCGAAGGGAGAGGCTACACCTTC.

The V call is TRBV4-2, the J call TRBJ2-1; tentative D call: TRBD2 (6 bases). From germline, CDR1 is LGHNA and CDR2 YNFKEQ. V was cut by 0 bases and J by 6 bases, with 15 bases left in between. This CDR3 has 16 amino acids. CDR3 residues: CASSQDLYTSSNEQFF. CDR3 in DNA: TGTGCCAGCAGCCAAGATCTGTATACTAGCTCCAATGAGCAGTTCTTC.

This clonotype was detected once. As DNA, the CDR3 is TGTGCCAGCAGCGCCGTGGACGGCGTGGTTGGGCCCCAGCATTTT. It encodes CASSAVDGVVGPQHF. The V and J genes are TRBV7-9 and TRBJ1-5; unclear D gene. Trimming cost V 5 bases and J 9 bases, with 20 bases left between them. The CDR3 runs 15 residues. Germline CDR1 is SEHNR and CDR2 is FQNEAQ (reference sequence).